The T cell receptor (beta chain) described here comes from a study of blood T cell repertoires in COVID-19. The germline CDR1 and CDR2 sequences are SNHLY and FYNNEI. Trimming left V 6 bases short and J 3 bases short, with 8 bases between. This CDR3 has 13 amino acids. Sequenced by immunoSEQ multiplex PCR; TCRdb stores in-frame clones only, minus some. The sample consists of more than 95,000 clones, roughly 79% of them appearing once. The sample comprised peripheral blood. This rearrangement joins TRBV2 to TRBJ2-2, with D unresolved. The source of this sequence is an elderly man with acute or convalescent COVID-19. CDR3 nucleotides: TGTGCCAGCAGGTACCGGGACACCGGGGAGCTGTTTTTT. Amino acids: CASRYRDTGELFF.